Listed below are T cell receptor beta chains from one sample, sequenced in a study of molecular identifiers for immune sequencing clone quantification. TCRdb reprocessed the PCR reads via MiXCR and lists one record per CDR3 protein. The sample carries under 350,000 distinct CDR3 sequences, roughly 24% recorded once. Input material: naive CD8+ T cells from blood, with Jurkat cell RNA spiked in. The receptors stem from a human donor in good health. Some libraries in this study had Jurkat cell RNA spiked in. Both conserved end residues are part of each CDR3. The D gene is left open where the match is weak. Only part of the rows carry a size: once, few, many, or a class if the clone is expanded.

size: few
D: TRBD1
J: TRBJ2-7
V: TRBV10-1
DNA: TGCGCCAGCAGTGCCGGGACAGGGGACCACGAGCAGTACTTC
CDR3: CASSAGTGDHEQYF

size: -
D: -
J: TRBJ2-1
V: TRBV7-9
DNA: TGTGCCAGCAGCTTAGGACCCCTTGACAATGAGCAGTTCTTC
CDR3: CASSLGPLDNEQFF

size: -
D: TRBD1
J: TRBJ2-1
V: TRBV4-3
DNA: TGCGCCAGCAGCCAAGATCGTGCAGGGGGCATTGAGCAGTTCTTC
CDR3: CASSQDRAGGIEQFF

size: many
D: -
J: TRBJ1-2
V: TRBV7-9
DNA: TGTGCCAGCAGCTTAGCGTTGATGGACGAATACCCTAACTATGGCTACACCTTC
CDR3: CASSLALMDEYPNYGYTF

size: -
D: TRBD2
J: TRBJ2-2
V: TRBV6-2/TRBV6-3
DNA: TGTGCCAGCAGTTACGTGGTAGCGGGCATTAACACCGGGGAGCTGTTTTTT
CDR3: CASSYVVAGINTGELFF

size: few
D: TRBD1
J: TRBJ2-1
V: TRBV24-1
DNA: TGTGCCACCAGTGAGTACCGGGACAGGTGGTACTTC
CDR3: CATSEYRDRWYF

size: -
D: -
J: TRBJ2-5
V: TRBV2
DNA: TGTGCCAGCAGAGTGGTCTTCACCCAAGAGACCCAGTACTTC
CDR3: CASRVVFTQETQYF

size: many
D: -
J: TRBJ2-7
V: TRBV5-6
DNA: TGTGCCAGCAGCGCTCCGGAATACGGGGGCTACTCCTACGAGCAGTACTTC
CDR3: CASSAPEYGGYSYEQYF

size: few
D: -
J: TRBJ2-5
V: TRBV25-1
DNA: TGTGCCAGCAGTGTAACGGACTATGAAGAGACCCAGTACTTC
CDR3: CASSVTDYEETQYF

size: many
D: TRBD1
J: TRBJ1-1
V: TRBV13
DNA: TGTGCCAGCAGCGGCGGACAGGGGGAAACTGAAGCTTTCTTT
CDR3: CASSGGQGETEAFF

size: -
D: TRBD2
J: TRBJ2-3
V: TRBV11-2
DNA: TGTGCCAGCTGTTCGGGGGGTAGGACAGATACGCAGTATTTT
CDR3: CASCSGGRTDTQYF

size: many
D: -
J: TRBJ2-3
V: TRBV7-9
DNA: TGTGCCAGCAGCCCCTCCCCCGGGGCCGCAAGGGATACGCAGTATTTT
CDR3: CASSPSPGAARDTQYF

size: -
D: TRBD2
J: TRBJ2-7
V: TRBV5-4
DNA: TGTGCCAGCAGCTTGCGCGGGGGGCCGGGCGAGGGGTACTTC
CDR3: CASSLRGGPGEGYF

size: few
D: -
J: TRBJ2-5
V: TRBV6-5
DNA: TGTGCCAGCAGTTCGAACCACTGGACAGTTCTAGAGACCCAGTACTTC
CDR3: CASSSNHWTVLETQYF

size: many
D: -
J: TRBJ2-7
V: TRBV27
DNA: TGTGCCAGCAGTCCTACAGGGTACGAGCAGTACTTC
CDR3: CASSPTGYEQYF

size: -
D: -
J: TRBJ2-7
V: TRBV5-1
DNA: TGCGCCAGCAGCTTTGGGTTGCACGAGCAGTACTTC
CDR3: CASSFGLHEQYF

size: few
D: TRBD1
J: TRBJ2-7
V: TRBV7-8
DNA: TGTGCCAGCAGCTTAGCGTTTTTAACAGGGGGTATACACGAGCAGTACTTC
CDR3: CASSLAFLTGGIHEQYF

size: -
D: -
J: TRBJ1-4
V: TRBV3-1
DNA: TGTGCCAGCAGCCAGGGGTTCTATGAAAAACTGTTTTTT
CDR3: CASSQGFYEKLFF

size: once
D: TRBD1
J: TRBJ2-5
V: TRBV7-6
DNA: TGTGCCAGCAGCTTGACAGGGGGCCACCAAGAGACCCAGTACTTC
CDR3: CASSLTGGHQETQYF

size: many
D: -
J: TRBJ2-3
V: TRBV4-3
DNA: TGCGCCAGCAGCCAAGGCATCGGGGCCCCTAGCACAGATACGCAGTATTTT
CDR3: CASSQGIGAPSTDTQYF

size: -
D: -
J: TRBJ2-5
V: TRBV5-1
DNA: TGCGCCAGCAGCCAAGAGTCCCGGGAGACCCAGTACTTC
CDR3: CASSQESRETQYF

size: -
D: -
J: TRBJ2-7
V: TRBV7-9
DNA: TGTGCCAGCAGCAAATGGGGCAGCGAGCAGTACTTC
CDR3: CASSKWGSEQYF

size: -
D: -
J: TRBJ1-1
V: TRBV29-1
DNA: TGCAGCGTTACCCGGAACACTGAAGCTTTCTTT
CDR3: CSVTRNTEAFF

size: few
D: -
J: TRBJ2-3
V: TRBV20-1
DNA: TGCAGTGCTATGACAGGAGTGGTTCGCACAGATACGCAGTATTTT
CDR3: CSAMTGVVRTDTQYF

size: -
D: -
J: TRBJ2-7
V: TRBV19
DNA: TGTGCCAGTAGTATAATGGACACCGCCTACGAGCAGTACTTC
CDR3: CASSIMDTAYEQYF

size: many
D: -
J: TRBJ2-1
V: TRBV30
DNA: TGTGCCTGGAGTGTAGCTCTAGATGAGCAGTTCTTC
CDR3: CAWSVALDEQFF

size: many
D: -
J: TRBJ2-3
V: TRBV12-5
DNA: TGTGCTAGTGGTGCAGGGGACCTAACAGATACGCAGTATTTT
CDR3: CASGAGDLTDTQYF

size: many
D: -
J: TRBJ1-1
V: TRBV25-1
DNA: TGTGCCAGCAGTGAATACAACACTGAAGCTTTCTTT
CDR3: CASSEYNTEAFF

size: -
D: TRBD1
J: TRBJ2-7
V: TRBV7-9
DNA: TGTGCCAGCAGCTTAGAAGGGCCAGGGGGCCCCCGAACTTTGGGCGAGCAGTACTTC
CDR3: CASSLEGPGGPRTLGEQYF

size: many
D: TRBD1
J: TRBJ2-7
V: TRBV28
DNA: TGTGCCAGCAGTTTCAGGGGGCCGACCTACGAGCAGTACTTC
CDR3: CASSFRGPTYEQYF

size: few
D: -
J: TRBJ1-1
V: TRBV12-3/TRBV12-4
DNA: TGTGCCAGCAGTCGCCTTGGGGTTGTAGGCACTGAAGCTTTCTTT
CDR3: CASSRLGVVGTEAFF

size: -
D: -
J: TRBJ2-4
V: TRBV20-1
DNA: TGCAGTGCAACAGCGGGCCGGGCCAAAAACATTCAGTACTTC
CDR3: CSATAGRAKNIQYF

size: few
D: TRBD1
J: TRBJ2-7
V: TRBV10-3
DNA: TGTGCCATCAGTGATGGACAGGGGAACGAGCAGTACTTC
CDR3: CAISDGQGNEQYF

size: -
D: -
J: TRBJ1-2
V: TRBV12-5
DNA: TGTGCTAGTGGTTTGATTCCCCCGACAGTCTATGGCTACACCTTC
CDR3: CASGLIPPTVYGYTF

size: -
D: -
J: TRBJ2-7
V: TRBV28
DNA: TGTGCCAGCAGTTTAATGGGAGGAACCTACGAGCAGTACTTC
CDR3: CASSLMGGTYEQYF

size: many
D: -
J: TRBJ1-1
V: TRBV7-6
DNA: TGTGCCAGCAGCCCCCCTACAGTGAACACTGAAGCTTTCTTT
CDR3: CASSPPTVNTEAFF

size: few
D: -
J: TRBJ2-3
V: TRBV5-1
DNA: TGCGCCAGCAGCGAGGGCGGTAAGGATACGCAGTATTTT
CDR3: CASSEGGKDTQYF

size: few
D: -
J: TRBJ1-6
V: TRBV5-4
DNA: TGTGCCAGCAGCTTGGGAGACAGAAATTCACCCCTCCACTTT
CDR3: CASSLGDRNSPLHF

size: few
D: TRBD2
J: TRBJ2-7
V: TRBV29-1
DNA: TGCAGCGTTCTGAGCGGGGGTTACGAGCAGTACTTC
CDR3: CSVLSGGYEQYF

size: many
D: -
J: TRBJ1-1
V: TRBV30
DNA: TGTGCCTGGAGGAGTACCCCCGGGGCTGAAGCTTTCTTT
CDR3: CAWRSTPGAEAFF

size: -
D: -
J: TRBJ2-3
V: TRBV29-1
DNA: TGCAGCGTTAATCTGGGGGAGGAGGTTACGCAGTATTTT
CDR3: CSVNLGEEVTQYF

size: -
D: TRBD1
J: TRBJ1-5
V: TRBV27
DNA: TGTGCCAGCAGTTCCCACCGGGACAGAACTAGCAATCAGCCCCAGCATTTT
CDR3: CASSSHRDRTSNQPQHF

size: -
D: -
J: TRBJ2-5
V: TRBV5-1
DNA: TGCGCCAGCAGCTTGGCGGGTTCCCGCTCCTCGGAGACCCAGTACTTC
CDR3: CASSLAGSRSSETQYF